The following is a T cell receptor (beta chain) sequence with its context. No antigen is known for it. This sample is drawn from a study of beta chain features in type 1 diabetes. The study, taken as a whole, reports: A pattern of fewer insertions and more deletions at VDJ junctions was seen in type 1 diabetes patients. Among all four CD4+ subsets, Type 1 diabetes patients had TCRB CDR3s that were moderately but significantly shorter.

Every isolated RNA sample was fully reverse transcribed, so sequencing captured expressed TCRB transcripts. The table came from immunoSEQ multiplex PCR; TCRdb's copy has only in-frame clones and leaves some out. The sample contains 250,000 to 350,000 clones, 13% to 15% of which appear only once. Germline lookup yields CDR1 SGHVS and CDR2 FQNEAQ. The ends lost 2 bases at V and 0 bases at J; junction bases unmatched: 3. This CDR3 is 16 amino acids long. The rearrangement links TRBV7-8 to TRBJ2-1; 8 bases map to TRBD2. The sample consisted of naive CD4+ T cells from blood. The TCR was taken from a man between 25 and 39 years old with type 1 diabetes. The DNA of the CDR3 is TGTGCCAGCAGCTTATCAGCGGGAGACTCCTACAATGAGCAGTTCTTC. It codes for CASSLSAGDSYNEQFF.